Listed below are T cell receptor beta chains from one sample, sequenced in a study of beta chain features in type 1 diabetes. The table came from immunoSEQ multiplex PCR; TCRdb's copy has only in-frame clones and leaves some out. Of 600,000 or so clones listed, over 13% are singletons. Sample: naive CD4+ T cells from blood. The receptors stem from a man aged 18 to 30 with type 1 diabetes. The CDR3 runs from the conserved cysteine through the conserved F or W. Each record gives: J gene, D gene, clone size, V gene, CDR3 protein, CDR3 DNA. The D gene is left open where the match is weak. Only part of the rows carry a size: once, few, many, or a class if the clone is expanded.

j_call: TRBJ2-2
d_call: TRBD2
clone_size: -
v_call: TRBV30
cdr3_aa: CAWSVDTGGPNTGELFF
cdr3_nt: TGTGCCTGGAGTGTAGATACGGGAGGGCCGAACACCGGGGAGCTGTTTTTT

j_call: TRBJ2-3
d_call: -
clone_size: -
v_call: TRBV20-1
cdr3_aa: CSAPFRDTQYF
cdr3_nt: TGCAGTGCCCCTTTTCGGGATACGCAGTATTTT

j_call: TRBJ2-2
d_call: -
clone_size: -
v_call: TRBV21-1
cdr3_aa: CASSSRTGTNTGELFF
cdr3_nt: TGTGCCAGCAGCTCTCGGACAGGGACGAACACCGGGGAGCTGTTTTTT

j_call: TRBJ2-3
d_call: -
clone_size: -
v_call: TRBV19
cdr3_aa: CASSDSLSTDTQYF
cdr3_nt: TGTGCCAGTAGCGACAGTCTTAGCACAGATACGCAGTATTTT

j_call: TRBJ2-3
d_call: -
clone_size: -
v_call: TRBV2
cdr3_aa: CASGSVTDTQYF
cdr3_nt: TGTGCCAGCGGGAGTGTAACAGATACGCAGTATTTT

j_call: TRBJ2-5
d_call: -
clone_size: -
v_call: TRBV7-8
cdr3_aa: CASSLVQGFETQYF
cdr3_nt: TGTGCCAGCAGCTTAGTACAGGGTTTCGAGACCCAGTACTTC

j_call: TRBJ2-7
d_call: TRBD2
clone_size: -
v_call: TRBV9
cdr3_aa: CASSVGGSGGYEQYF
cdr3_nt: TGTGCCAGCAGCGTAGGTGGAAGCGGGGGCTACGAGCAGTACTTC

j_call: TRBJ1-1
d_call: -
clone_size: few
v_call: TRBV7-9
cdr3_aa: CASSLGGPANTEAFF
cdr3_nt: TGTGCCAGCAGCCTAGGGGGACCTGCGAACACTGAAGCTTTCTTT

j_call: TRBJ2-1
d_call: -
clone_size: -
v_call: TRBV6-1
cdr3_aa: CASVISGISYNEQFF
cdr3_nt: TGTGCCAGCGTCATCTCGGGGATTTCCTACAATGAGCAGTTCTTC

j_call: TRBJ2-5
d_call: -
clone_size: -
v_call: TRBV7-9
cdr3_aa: CASVRGQETQYF
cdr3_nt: TGTGCCAGCGTCAGGGGTCAAGAGACCCAGTACTTC

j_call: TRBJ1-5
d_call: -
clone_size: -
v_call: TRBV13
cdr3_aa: CASSLEGPNQPQHF
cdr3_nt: TGTGCCAGCAGCTTAGAGGGTCCGAATCAGCCCCAGCATTTT

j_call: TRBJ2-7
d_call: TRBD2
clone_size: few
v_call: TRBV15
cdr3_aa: CATSRGTSGSSYEQYF
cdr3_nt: TGTGCCACCAGCAGAGGGACTAGCGGGAGTTCCTACGAGCAGTACTTC

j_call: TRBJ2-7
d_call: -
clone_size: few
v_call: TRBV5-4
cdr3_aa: CASSSDGYEQYF
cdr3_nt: TGTGCCAGCAGCTCAGACGGCTACGAGCAGTACTTC

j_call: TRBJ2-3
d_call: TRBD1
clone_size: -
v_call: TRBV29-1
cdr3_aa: CSVARGTGVPDTQYF
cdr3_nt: TGCAGCGTTGCTAGGGGGACAGGGGTTCCAGATACGCAGTATTTT

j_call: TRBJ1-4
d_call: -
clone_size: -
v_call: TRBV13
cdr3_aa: CASSRLSPTNEKLFF
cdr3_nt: TGTGCCAGCAGCCGGTTAAGCCCAACTAATGAAAAACTGTTTTTT

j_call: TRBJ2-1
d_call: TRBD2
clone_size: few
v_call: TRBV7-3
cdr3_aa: CASSPHRLAGGLSDEQFF
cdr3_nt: TGTGCCAGCAGCCCCCACCGACTAGCGGGGGGACTAAGCGATGAGCAGTTCTTC

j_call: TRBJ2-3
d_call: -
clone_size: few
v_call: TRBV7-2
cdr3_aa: CASSRRAATTDTQYF
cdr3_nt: TGTGCCAGCAGCCGCCGGGCCGCAACCACAGATACGCAGTATTTT

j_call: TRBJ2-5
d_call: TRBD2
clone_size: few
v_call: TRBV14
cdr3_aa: CASSQDRSSGSIETQYF
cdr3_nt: TGTGCCAGCAGCCAAGATCGGAGTAGCGGGAGTATCGAGACCCAGTACTTC

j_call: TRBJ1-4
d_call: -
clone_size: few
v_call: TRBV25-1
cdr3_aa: CASSDRSHNEKLFF
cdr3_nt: TGTGCCAGCAGTGACCGGTCCCATAATGAAAAACTGTTTTTT

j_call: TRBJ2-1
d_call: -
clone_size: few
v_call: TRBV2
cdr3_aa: CASSVFQEQFF
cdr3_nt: TGTGCCAGCAGTGTCTTCCAAGAGCAGTTCTTC

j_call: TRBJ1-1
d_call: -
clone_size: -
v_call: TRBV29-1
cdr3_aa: CSVVGTVNTEAFF
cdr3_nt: TGCAGCGTTGTGGGGACGGTGAACACTGAAGCTTTCTTT

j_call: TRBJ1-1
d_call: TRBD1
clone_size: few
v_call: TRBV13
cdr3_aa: CASSLGLGQGVTTTFF
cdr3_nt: TGTGCCAGCAGCTTAGGCCTCGGACAGGGGGTTACGACAACTTTCTTT

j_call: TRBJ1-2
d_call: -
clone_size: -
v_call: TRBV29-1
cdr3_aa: CSVFATVNGYTF
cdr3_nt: TGCAGCGTATTTGCTACGGTTAATGGCTACACCTTC

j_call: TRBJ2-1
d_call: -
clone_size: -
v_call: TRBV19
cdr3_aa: CASTQGGSSYNEQFF
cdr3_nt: TGTGCCAGTACCCAGGGGGGAAGCTCCTACAATGAGCAGTTCTTC

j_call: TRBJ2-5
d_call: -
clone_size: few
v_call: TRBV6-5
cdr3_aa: CASSYSLLETQYF
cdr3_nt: TGTGCCAGCAGTTATTCGTTATTGGAGACCCAGTACTTC

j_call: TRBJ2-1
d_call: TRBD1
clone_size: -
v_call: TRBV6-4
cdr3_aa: CASGGQANDNEQFF
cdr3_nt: TGTGCCAGCGGGGGACAGGCAAACGACAATGAGCAGTTCTTC

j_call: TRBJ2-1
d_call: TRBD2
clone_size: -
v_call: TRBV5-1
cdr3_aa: CASSLTASGSYNEQFF
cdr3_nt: TGCGCCAGCAGCTTGACGGCTAGCGGCTCCTACAATGAGCAGTTCTTC

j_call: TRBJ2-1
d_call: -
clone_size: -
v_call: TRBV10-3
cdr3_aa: CAISTPTEQFF
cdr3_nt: TGTGCCATCAGTACTCCAACAGAGCAGTTCTTC

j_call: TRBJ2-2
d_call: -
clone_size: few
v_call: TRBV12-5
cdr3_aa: CASGSTQGFAGELFF
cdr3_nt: TGTGCTAGTGGTTCAACACAGGGCTTCGCCGGGGAGCTGTTTTTT

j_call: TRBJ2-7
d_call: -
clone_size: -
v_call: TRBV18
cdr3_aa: CASSPGAASYEQYF
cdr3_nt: TGTGCCAGCTCACCAGGGGCGGCTTCCTACGAGCAGTACTTC

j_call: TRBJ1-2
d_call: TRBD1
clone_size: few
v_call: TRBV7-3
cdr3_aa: CASSSRQGGSGYTF
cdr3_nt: TGTGCCAGCAGCTCCCGTCAGGGGGGAAGTGGCTACACCTTC

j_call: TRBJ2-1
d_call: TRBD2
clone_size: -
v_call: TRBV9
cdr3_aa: CASSVAGLGYNEQFF
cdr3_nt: TGTGCCAGCAGCGTAGCGGGACTAGGGTACAATGAGCAGTTCTTC

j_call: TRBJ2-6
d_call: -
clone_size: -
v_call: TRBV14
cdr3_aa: CASRHSGANVLTF
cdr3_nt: TGTGCCAGCAGGCACTCTGGGGCCAACGTCCTGACTTTC

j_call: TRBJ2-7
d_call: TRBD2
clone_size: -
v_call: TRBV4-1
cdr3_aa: CASSQGAGLAGERLYEQYF
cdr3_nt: TGCGCCAGCAGCCAAGGGGCGGGACTAGCGGGAGAAAGGTTGTACGAGCAGTACTTC

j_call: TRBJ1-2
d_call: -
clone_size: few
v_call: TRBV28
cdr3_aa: CASSLHSLNGYTF
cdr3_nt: TGTGCCAGCAGTTTACACAGTCTAAACGGCTACACCTTC

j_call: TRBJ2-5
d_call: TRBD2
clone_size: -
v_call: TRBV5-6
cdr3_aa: CASSPTGGETQYF
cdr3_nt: TGTGCCAGCAGCCCAACGGGAGGGGAGACCCAGTACTTC

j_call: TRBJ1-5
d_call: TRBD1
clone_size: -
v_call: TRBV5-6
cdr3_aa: CASSTRGHGVNQPQHF
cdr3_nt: TGTGCCAGCAGCACGAGGGGGCACGGGGTCAATCAGCCCCAGCATTTT

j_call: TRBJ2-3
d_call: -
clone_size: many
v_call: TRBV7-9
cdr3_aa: CASSSMGTDTQYF
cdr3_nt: TGTGCCAGCAGCTCGATGGGTACAGATACGCAGTATTTT